These T cell receptor beta chains were read from a single sample in a study of shared T cell receptors in the human thymus. The data were produced by immunoSEQ multiplex PCR, yet TCRdb's version contains in-frame clones alone and is incomplete. The data show some 700,000 clones, roughly 88% seen once. These data also formed part of another study, on human thymus T cells.

The specimen sequenced was thymocytes. These receptors were taken from a boy under two years old with a congenital heart defect. Each CDR3 is given with its conserved first and last residue. D genes are given only for firm matches. The size of a clone is reported for some rows only, either as once, few or many, or as a class for expanded clones.

J | length | size | V | D | CDR3 | DNA
TRBJ2-5 | 14 | once | TRBV7-2 | TRBD1 | CASSLTPDRETQYF | TGTGCCAGCAGCTTAACCCCGGACAGGGAGACCCAGTACTTC
TRBJ2-3 | 13 | - | TRBV15 | - | CASTGVPIDTQYF | TGTGCCTCGACGGGAGTACCCATAGATACGCAGTATTTT
TRBJ1-2 | 17 | - | TRBV11-3 | - | CASSTPQSGTHNYGYTF | TGTGCCAGCAGCACACCACAGAGCGGGACGCACAACTATGGCTACACCTTC
TRBJ1-3 | 15 | - | TRBV10-3 | TRBD1 | CAISENRGSGNTIYF | TGTGCCATCAGTGAAAACAGGGGCTCTGGAAACACCATATATTTT
TRBJ2-3 | 13 | - | TRBV6-5 | - | CASSGGTADTQYF | TGTGCCAGCAGCGGCGGGACGGCAGATACGCAGTATTTT
TRBJ2-7 | 16 | - | TRBV7-2 | TRBD1 | CASSQRHRGPTYEQYF | TGTGCCAGCAGCCAGCGCCACAGGGGGCCAACCTACGAGCAGTACTTC
TRBJ1-2 | 15 | - | TRBV7-2 | - | CASSLVFGILRGYTF | TGTGCCAGCAGCTTAGTATTCGGCATCCTGAGGGGCTACACCTTC
TRBJ2-7 | 16 | - | TRBV5-4 | TRBD1 | CASSLEATDRRNEQYF | TGTGCCAGCAGCTTGGAGGCGACGGACAGGAGAAACGAGCAGTACTTC
TRBJ2-7 | 17 | - | TRBV4-2 | TRBD2 | CASSQVYRLAGPYEQYF | TGTGCCAGCAGCCAAGTCTATAGGCTAGCGGGACCATACGAGCAGTACTTC
TRBJ2-7 | 16 | - | TRBV5-6 | TRBD1 | CASSLVAETGGREQYF | TGTGCCAGCAGCTTAGTTGCTGAGACAGGGGGTCGCGAGCAGTACTTC
TRBJ2-5 | 14 | few | TRBV19 | TRBD2 | CASSGLAAQETQYF | TGTGCCAGTAGTGGGCTAGCGGCCCAAGAGACCCAGTACTTC
TRBJ2-7 | 14 | - | TRBV7-9 | - | CASSPPRLTYEQYF | TGTGCCAGCAGCCCCCCCCGACTAACCTACGAGCAGTACTTC
TRBJ2-7 | 13 | - | TRBV4-3 | - | CASSQGLAHEQYF | TGCGCCAGCAGCCAAGGCCTAGCACACGAGCAGTACTTC
TRBJ2-7 | 16 | - | TRBV9 | - | CASSVVPSATSYEQYF | TGTGCCAGCAGCGTAGTTCCTAGCGCGACCTCCTACGAGCAGTACTTC
TRBJ2-7 | 16 | - | TRBV7-2 | - | CASSLATGLGFYEQYF | TGTGCCAGCAGCTTAGCGACGGGACTTGGGTTCTACGAGCAGTACTTC
TRBJ2-3 | 10 | - | TRBV6-1 | - | CASKRDTQYF | TGTGCCAGCAAACGGGATACGCAGTATTTT
TRBJ2-1 | 15 | - | TRBV11-2 | TRBD2 | CASSMTSGTYNEQFF | TGTGCCAGCAGCATGACTAGCGGGACTTACAATGAGCAGTTCTTC
TRBJ2-7 | 16 | - | TRBV6-6 | TRBD1 | CASSYSRGQGSYEQYF | TGTGCCAGCAGTTACTCTCGAGGACAGGGGTCCTACGAGCAGTACTTC
TRBJ2-1 | 13 | once | TRBV19 | TRBD2 | CASRSGGVNEQFF | TGTGCCAGTAGGAGCGGGGGGGTCAATGAGCAGTTCTTC
TRBJ2-7 | 11 | - | TRBV28 | - | CATRGSYEQYF | TGTGCCACCCGAGGTAGCTACGAGCAGTACTTC
TRBJ2-3 | 16 | - | TRBV15 | TRBD1 | CATSRDGTESTDTQYF | TGTGCCACCAGCAGAGATGGGACAGAAAGCACAGATACGCAGTATTTT
TRBJ1-5 | 18 | - | TRBV7-2 | TRBD1 | CASSPRQGESRSNQPQHF | TGTGCCAGCAGCCCGAGACAGGGAGAGAGTAGGAGCAATCAGCCCCAGCATTTT
TRBJ2-7 | 13 | once | TRBV19 | TRBD1 | CASSDRALSEQYF | TGTGCCAGTAGTGACAGGGCACTATCCGAGCAGTACTTC
TRBJ2-5 | 15 | - | TRBV6-5 | TRBD2 | CASRPAGGLQETQYF | TGTGCCAGCAGGCCAGCGGGAGGGTTACAAGAGACCCAGTACTTC
TRBJ2-2 | 10 | - | TRBV21-1 | - | CASYTGELFF | TGTGCCAGCTATACCGGGGAGCTGTTTTTT
TRBJ2-2 | 20 | - | TRBV4-3 | TRBD2 | CASSQVFPGRGSRGTGELFF | TGCGCCAGCAGCCAAGTGTTCCCCGGGAGGGGCTCCCGGGGCACCGGGGAGCTGTTTTTT
TRBJ1-4 | 17 | - | TRBV28 | - | CASSPQTVPVPNEKLFF | TGTGCCAGCAGTCCCCAGACAGTCCCGGTACCTAATGAAAAACTGTTTTTT
TRBJ2-7 | 17 | - | TRBV4-3 | - | CASSQEFSVLASYEQYF | TGCGCCAGCAGCCAAGAATTCTCGGTCCTAGCCTCCTACGAGCAGTACTTC
TRBJ1-1 | 15 | - | TRBV14 | - | CASSQVEGGRTEAFF | TGTGCCAGCAGCCAAGTGGAAGGCGGTCGCACTGAAGCTTTCTTT
TRBJ1-2 | 15 | - | TRBV28 | - | CASSSPPGEGYGYTF | TGTGCCAGCAGTTCCCCCCCAGGGGAGGGCTATGGCTACACCTTC